One and the same sample provided the 21 T cell receptor beta chains below, sequenced in a study of T cell repertoires in cytomegalovirus infection. A single record per CDR3 protein comes from TCRdb applying MiXCR to the reads. Seen here are about 180,000 distinct CDR3 sequences, roughly 17% observed once, and the top ten hold under 30%. The sequencing input was CD8+ T cells from PBMCs. The receptors shown here come from a human donor in good health (CMV status not recorded). Some clones in this sample may be carry-over from other donors' samples.

The chain combines TRBV7-8 with TRBJ2-1; D gene uncertain. The germline V gene encodes CDR1 SGHVS and CDR2 FQNEAQ. The V and J ends lost 1 base and 9 bases respectively, with 7 bases between them. The CDR3 has 12 amino acids. The CDR3 is CASSLGSTEQFF. The CDR3, as DNA: TGTGCCAGCAGCTTAGGATCTACTGAGCAGTTCTTC.

The table lists this clonotype with a few counts. Germline and junction disagree at one end, which may indicate a read error. The chain couples TRBV11-1 to TRBJ2-3; no definite D call. The CDR3 totals 16 residues. The germline gives CDR1 SGHAT, CDR2 FQDESV (reference sequence). The chain's CDR3 is CTSSLHRTLPTDTQYF. The CDR3 DNA is TGTACCAGCAGCTTGCATCGGACCCTACCCACAGATACGCAGTATTTT.

This clonotype was picked up a small number of times. The rearrangement uses TRBV7-8 and TRBJ1-2, with a tentative D call TRBD1 (5 bases). V lost 1 base and J lost 14, with 14 bases in between. Per germline, CDR1 SGHVS and CDR2 FQNEAQ. The CDR3 consists of 12 residues. The CDR3 DNA reads as TGTGCCAGCAGCTTAGTTACGGGGCTGGGTACCTTC. Translated: CASSLVTGLGTF.

The chain recombines TRBV6-5 with TRBJ1-2, with D perhaps matching TRBD1 (6 bases). Trimming left V 2 bases short and J 0 bases short, with 25 bases between. Germline V gene data show CDR1 as MNHEY and CDR2 as SVGAGI. The CDR3 runs 20 residues. As DNA, the CDR3 is TGTGCCAGCAGTTACGGATTAGGCCCCCGTACAGGGCGACCTAACTATGGCTACACCTTC. Its translation: CASSYGLGPRTGRPNYGYTF.

The V call is TRBV28, the J call TRBJ2-5; 8 positions match TRBD1. J lost 5 bases, V lost 1 base, and 12 bases had no gene match. The germline V gene has CDR1 MDHEN and CDR2 SYDVKM. The CDR3 is 17 amino acids. The CDR3 reads CASSLFIHKTGEETQYF. CDR3 nucleotides: TGTGCCAGCAGTTTATTTATCCATAAGACAGGGGAGGAGACCCAGTACTTC.

The CDR3 nucleotides read TGTGCCAGCAGTTACTCGAGTCCTTTCTCCTACAATGAGCAGTTCTTC. This codes for CASSYSSPFSYNEQFF. The gene calls are TRBV6-2 or TRBV6-3 and TRBJ2-1, with D hard to call. With 0 bases removed from V and 0 bases from J, the gap between germline ends came to 9 bases. The CDR3 runs to 16 residues. Germline V lookup: CDR1 MNHEY, CDR2 SVGEGT.

The V call is TRBV7-9, the J call TRBJ2-3; 9 bases line up with TRBD2. This CDR3 region has 17 residues. The V gene's germline CDR1 is SEHNR and CDR2 FQNEAQ (reference sequence). Losses at the gene ends were 3 bases for V and 1 base for J; bases not matched to a gene: 8. DNA for the CDR3: TGTGCCAGCAGCTTCCCTCAGCGGGGGGAACGCACAGATACGCAGTATTTT. Protein product: CASSFPQRGERTDTQYF.

The V and J genes are TRBV28 and TRBJ1-4; 10 bases are a match to TRBD1. V lost 5 bases to trimming and J lost 8 bases; unmatched junction nucleotides: 8. From germline, CDR1 is MDHEN and CDR2 SYDVKM. This CDR3 region has 15 residues. CDR3 loop: CASSTGTGAWEKLFF. The CDR3 DNA reads TGTGCCAGCAGTACGGGGACAGGGGCTTGGGAAAAACTGTTTTTT.

This clonotype was counted only a few times. This rearrangement joins TRBV28 to TRBJ2-2; D may be TRBD1 (6 bases). From germline, CDR1 is MDHEN and CDR2 SYDVKM. The germline V and J ends were trimmed by 6 bases and 7 bases, with 15 bases remaining between them. CDR3 length equals 14 residues. In DNA, the CDR3 is TGTGCCAGCAGGCCTAACAGGGTTCGCGGGGAGCTGTTTTTT. Protein product: CASRPNRVRGELFF.

This chain uses TRBV7-6 with TRBJ1-5; a possible D gene is TRBD1 (5 bases). The CDR3 is 16 amino acids. The germline V gene encodes CDR1 SGHVS and CDR2 FNYEAQ. V gave up 1 base and J gave up 0 bases, with 10 bases separating them. DNA for the CDR3: TGTGCCAGCAGCTTAGGAGGGGCAGTTAGCAATCAGCCCCAGCATTTT. This translates into CASSLGGAVSNQPQHF. The full variable domain, its missing parts supplied by reference TRBV7-6 and TRBJ1-5, is GAGVSQSPRYKVTKRGQDVALRCDPISGHVSLYWYRQALGQGPEFLTYFNYEAQQDKSGLPNDRFSAERPEGSISTLTIQRTEQRDSAMYRCASSLGGAVSNQPQHFGDGTRLSIL.

This clonotype was seen a few times. CDR3: CASSPSGGAWGEQFF. The CDR3 DNA follows: TGTGCCAGCAGCCCTAGCGGGGGGGCCTGGGGTGAGCAGTTCTTC. This chain uses TRBV11-2 with TRBJ2-1; 12 bases agree with TRBD2. J lost 9 bases, V lost 5 bases, and 8 bases had no gene match. The CDR3 sequence is 15 residues long. The germline V gene has CDR1 SGHAT and CDR2 FQNNGV. The complete variable domain, with remaining parts taken from reference TRBV11-2 and TRBJ2-1, reads EAGVAQSPRYKIIEKRQSVAFWCNPISGHATLYWYQQILGQGPKLLIQFQNNGVVDDSQLPKDRFSAERLKGVDSTLKIQPAKLEDSAVYLCASSPSGGAWGEQFFGPGTRLTVL.

In this sample, this clonotype turned up a few times. The rearrangement uses TRBV2 and TRBJ2-3; 7 bases agree with TRBD2. The junction had 1 base not matched to a gene; V was cut back by 3 bases and J by 1 base. CDR3 length equals 14 residues. From germline, CDR1 is SNHLY and CDR2 FYNNEI. The CDR3 region has the DNA TGTGCCAGCAGTGAGGGGAGGGGCACAGATACGCAGTATTTT. This encodes CASSEGRGTDTQYF.

This clonotype was observed many times. This chain joins TRBV28 and TRBJ2-3, with TRBD2 matching over 16 bases. The CDR3 is 18 amino acids. CDR1 MDHEN and CDR2 SYDVKM come from the germline V gene. V shed 6 bases and J 2 bases; nucleotides not matched to a gene: 8. CDR3 DNA sequence: TGTGCCAGCAGGGGACCCGGGACTAGCGGGGGGGCCACAGATACGCAGTATTTT. It translates to CASRGPGTSGGATDTQYF.

The chain has TRBV2 and TRBJ1-4; D is undetermined. The CDR3 is 15 amino acids. V lost 5 bases, J lost 0 bases, and 10 bases lay in between. Germline CDR1 reads SNHLY; CDR2 reads FYNNEI. The CDR3 DNA reads TGTGCCAGCAGTACCTCGCGCGCAACTAATGAAAAACTGTTTTTT. Its protein product is CASSTSRATNEKLFF.

The chain recombines TRBV4-1 with TRBJ2-3; D is perhaps TRBD1 or TRBD2 (5 bases each). The CDR3 runs 15 residues. Germline V CDR1 and CDR2: MGHRA, YSYEKL. The ends were cut back, 0 bases at V and 9 bases at J, with 16 bases in the middle. The CDR3 loop reads CASSQEPGPEGTQYF. The CDR3 DNA sequence: TGCGCCAGCAGCCAAGAACCGGGACCAGAGGGCACGCAGTATTTT.

This chain uses TRBV10-3 with TRBJ2-7, with 8 bases that match TRBD2. Germline-derived CDR1 and CDR2 are ENHRY and SYGVKD. This CDR3 is 13 amino acids long. The V segment lost 3 bases and the J segment 4 bases; nucleotides outside the gene matches: 2. CDR3 amino acids: CAISEAGAYEQYF. The CDR3 coding sequence is TGTGCCATCAGTGAAGCGGGGGCGTACGAGCAGTACTTC.

Here the CDR3 DNA reads TGTGCCAGCAGCTTAGGCTTGGGACAGGGTAACGAGCAGTACTTC. Its protein is CASSLGLGQGNEQYF. J is TRBJ2-7 and V is TRBV11-2; TRBD1 agrees at 9 bases. The V and J ends lost 1 base and 5 bases, in that order; junction bases with no gene match: 6. This CDR3 region has 15 residues. Looked up from germline, CDR1 is SGHAT and CDR2 is FQNNGV.

DNA of the CDR3: TGTGCCAGCAGCTTAGTAGCGCGGGGGGATAACAATGAGCAGTTCTTC. Translating gives CASSLVARGDNNEQFF. V gene TRBV7-8 combines with J gene TRBJ2-1; 8 bases match TRBD2. The CDR3 covers 16 residues. Unmatched junction bases numbered 7, after V lost 1 base and J lost 5 bases. Germline CDR1 and CDR2: SGHVS and FQNEAQ. The full variable domain, completed using reference TRBV7-8 and TRBJ2-1, is GAGVSQSPRYKVAKRGQDVALRCDPISGHVSLFWYQQALGQGPEFLTYFQNEAQLDKSGLPSDRFFAERPEGSVSTLKIQRTQQEDSAVYLCASSLVARGDNNEQFFGPGTRLTVL.

The J gene is TRBJ1-1, the V gene TRBV28; a possible D gene is TRBD1 (5 bases). Germline assignment: CDR1 MDHEN and CDR2 SYDVKM. The CDR3 is 19 residues long. The germline V and J ends were trimmed by 7 bases and 3 bases, with 30 bases remaining between them. The CDR3 region is CASNFPRQGGSTLDTEAFF. CDR3 nucleotide sequence: TGTGCCAGCAACTTCCCTAGGCAGGGCGGTAGCACCCTAGACACTGAAGCTTTCTTT.

This clonotype has a handful of counts. This chain uses TRBV12-5 with TRBJ1-1; unclear D gene. The CDR3 is 13 amino acids. Germline V gene sequence: CDR1 LGHNT, CDR2 FRNRAP. V gave up 6 bases and J gave up 0 bases, with 8 bases separating them. In DNA form, the CDR3 reads TGTGCTAGTGGCCCTCCAATGAACACTGAAGCTTTCTTT. Its translation: CASGPPMNTEAFF.

This clonotype was recorded a few times. The chain recombines TRBV4-1 with TRBJ1-3, with TRBD1 matching over 8 bases. The V gene end was trimmed by 4 bases and the J gene end by 2 bases; junction bases not matched to a gene: 7. Per the germline V gene, CDR1 is MGHRA and CDR2 is YSYEKL. The CDR3 has 16 amino acids. This chain's CDR3 is CASSPTDRGTGNTIYF. CDR3 DNA: TGCGCCAGCAGCCCAACCGACAGGGGCACTGGAAACACCATATATTTT.